This T cell receptor (beta chain) was profiled in a study of human T cells and chemical hapten exposure. The CDR3 covers 15 residues. Per the original data handling: Across samples, TCR counts had a median of approximately 100,000 and ranged from about 20,000 to 690,600. TCRdb called the RACE reads again in MiXCR, with one record for every CDR3 protein. These V and J calls rely on TCRdb rather than the paper's analysis. Altogether about 360,000 distinct CDR3 sequences are present, 4.8% being singletons, with the ten largest covering under 3%. This clonotype was counted many times. Time point of the sample: patch test 1, 2 weeks after DPC sensitization. Treatment of the sample: therapeutic diphenylcyclopropenone sensitization with weekly scalp DPC.

Sequenced material: whole blood, taken in connection with sensitization to the hapten diphenylcyclopropenone (DPC). The V call is TRBV21-1, the J call TRBJ1-1; the D call of TRBD1 is as the table states it, not checked on the DNA. TRBV21-1 is flagged as a pseudogene. The receptor was isolated from a woman aged 45 to 65 with alopecia areata. Some clones in this sample may be carry-over from other donors' samples. The CDR3 DNA reads as TGTGCCAGCAGCAAAGTGGACAGGGAGAACACTGAAGCTTTCTTT. The encoded protein is CASSKVDRENTEAFF.